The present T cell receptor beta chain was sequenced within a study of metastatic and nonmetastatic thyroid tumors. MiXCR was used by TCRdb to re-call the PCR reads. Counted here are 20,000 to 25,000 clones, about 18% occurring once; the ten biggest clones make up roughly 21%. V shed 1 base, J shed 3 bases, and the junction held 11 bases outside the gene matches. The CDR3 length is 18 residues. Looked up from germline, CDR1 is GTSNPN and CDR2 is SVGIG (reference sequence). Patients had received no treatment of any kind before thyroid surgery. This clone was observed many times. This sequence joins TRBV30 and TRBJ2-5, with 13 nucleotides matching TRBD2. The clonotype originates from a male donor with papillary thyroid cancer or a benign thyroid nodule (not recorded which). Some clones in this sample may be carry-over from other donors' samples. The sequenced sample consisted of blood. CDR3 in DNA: TGTGCCTGGAGTGCGCCCAGACTAGCGGGAGGACTCAAAGAGACCCAGTACTTC. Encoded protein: CAWSAPRLAGGLKETQYF.